These 30 T cell receptor beta chains share one sample of origin, sequenced in a study of cytomegalovirus exposure and HLA in healthy donors. Vbeta (60) and Jbeta (13) primers were used in the PCR. Some clones are missing from TCRdb's copy, which holds only in-frame ones; the method was immunoSEQ multiplex PCR. The repertoire consists of around 140,000 clones, with about 75% occurring once and the leading ten covering around 1.5%. Sequencing was performed on PBMCs. These receptor sequences come from a woman aged 40 to 49 in good health and CMV-seronegative.

The chain links TRBV7-8 to TRBJ2-1, with TRBD2 matching over 9 bases. Germline V CDR1 and CDR2: SGHVS, FQNEAQ. The CDR3 consists of 16 residues. V was clipped by 0 bases and J by 6 bases; unmatched bases: 6. The CDR3 sequence: CASSLALSGGFNEQFF. The CDR3 DNA reads as TGTGCCAGCAGCTTAGCGCTTAGCGGGGGCTTCAATGAGCAGTTCTTC.

The CDR3 DNA sequence: TGTGCCACCCTACAGGGGAACACTGAAGCTTTCTTT. Protein product: CATLQGNTEAFF. This chain connects TRBV10-3 to TRBJ1-1; D is perhaps TRBD1 (6 bases). Trimming took 10 bases from V and 1 from J, leaving 10 bases between them. CDR1 and CDR2 (germline): ENHRY, SYGVKD. The CDR3 covers 12 residues.

A single count supports this clone. The chain has TRBV6-1 and TRBJ1-5; D is ambiguous. The CDR3 length is 13 residues. V was cut by 3 bases and J by 4 bases, with 7 bases left in between. The V gene's germline CDR1 is MNHNS and CDR2 SASEGT. The CDR3 sequence: CASSESGNQPQHF. CDR3 in DNA: TGTGCCAGCAGTGAGAGCGGAAATCAGCCCCAGCATTTT.

The chain couples TRBV6-1 to TRBJ1-5; TRBD1 agrees at 7 bases. With 1 base clipped from V and 7 bases from J, the junction kept 7 bases outside the gene matches. Germline CDR1 is MNHNS and CDR2 is SASEGT. The CDR3 runs to 15 residues. CDR3 sequence reads: CASSEVRTGDQPQHF. For the CDR3, the DNA is TGTGCCAGCAGTGAAGTTAGGACAGGCGACCAGCCCCAGCATTTT.

This sequence joins TRBV10-1 and TRBJ2-3, with D possibly being TRBD2 (6 bases). Trimming shortened V by 3 bases and J by 0 bases, and 10 bases separated the two germline ends. This CDR3 region has 15 residues. Looked up from germline, CDR1 is WNHNN and CDR2 is SYGVQD (reference sequence). CDR3: CASSELSGSTDTQYF. In DNA, the CDR3 is TGCGCCAGCAGTGAACTCAGCGGGAGCACAGATACGCAGTATTTT.

The chain is built from TRBV27 and TRBJ1-5; TRBD1 matches 7 bases. Germline CDR1 and CDR2: MNHEY and SMNVEV (reference sequence). CDR3 size: 13 residues. V shed 5 bases, J shed 11 bases, and the junction held 9 bases outside the gene matches. Written as DNA, the CDR3 is TGTGCCAGCAGTCCACAGGGGAGGTTAGCCCAGCATTTT. This gives the protein CASSPQGRLAQHF.

The chain is built from TRBV7-8 and TRBJ1-1, with D possibly being TRBD1 (5 bases). With 1 base removed from V and 6 bases from J, the gap between germline ends came to 18 bases. The germline V gene encodes CDR1 SGHVS and CDR2 FQNEAQ. The CDR3 contains 16 residues. The CDR3 coding sequence is TGTGCCAGCAGCTTAGGGGGCAGGGTGATAGGGGCTGAAGCTTTCTTT. It yields the protein CASSLGGRVIGAEAFF.

V and J are TRBV4-3 and TRBJ1-1; D is possibly TRBD1 (5 bases). From germline, CDR1 is LGHNA and CDR2 YSLEER. This CDR3 contains 15 residues. V was shortened by 4 bases and J by 0 bases, with 12 bases between the two germline ends. CDR3 nucleotide sequence: TGCGCCAGCAGCCGTCAACAGGACATGAACACTGAAGCTTTCTTT. It is translated as CASSRQQDMNTEAFF.

The J gene is TRBJ1-4, the V gene TRBV7-9; TRBD1 is a possible D gene (5 bases). Germline CDR1 reads SEHNR; CDR2 reads FQNEAQ (reference sequence). Between the trimmed V and J ends, which lost 9 bases and 5 bases, there was a span of 13 bases. There are 13 residues in the CDR3. The CDR3 nucleotides read TGTGCCAGTCAAACAGGTCGGAATGAAAAACTGTTTTTT. Translated, it gives CASQTGRNEKLFF.

Here the CDR3 reads CASSSDGTSGGDSYEQYF. The CDR3 DNA reads as TGTGCCAGCAGCTCCGACGGGACTAGCGGGGGGGACTCCTACGAGCAGTACTTC. The chain recombines TRBV7-9 with TRBJ2-7; 16 bases map to TRBD2. This CDR3 comprises 18 residues. The germline V gene has CDR1 SEHNR and CDR2 FQNEAQ (reference sequence). V dropped 4 bases and J dropped 0; count of bases not matched to a gene: 6.

Details on this clone: One end of the junction is discordant with germline, which a read error may explain. This chain connects TRBV19 to TRBJ1-1; 9 positions agree with TRBD1. Germline CDR1 and CDR2: LNHDA and SQIVND (reference sequence). The CDR3 spans 15 residues. CDR3 protein: CASSIRGQGLCDYRF. CDR3 DNA: TGTGCCAGTAGTATACGGGGACAGGGACTTTGCGACTACCGTTTT.

The CDR3: CASSREGQSTGELFF. The CDR3 DNA is TGTGCCAGCAGCCGCGAAGGACAGTCCACCGGGGAGCTGTTTTTT. V usage is TRBV7-2 and J usage is TRBJ2-2; possible D gene TRBD1, 6 bases. The CDR3 sequence is 15 residues long. Germline V lookup: CDR1 SGHTA, CDR2 FQGNSA. V was shortened by 5 bases and J by 4 bases, with 14 bases between the two germline ends.

The J gene is TRBJ1-2, the V gene TRBV4-1, with 7 bases aligning to TRBD1. Per germline, CDR1 MGHRA and CDR2 YSYEKL. The V and J ends lost 4 bases and 1 base, in that order; junction bases with no gene match: 9. The CDR3 is 16 amino acids. CDR3 sequence reads: CASSPSGSGGNYGYTF. In DNA, the CDR3 is TGCGCCAGCAGCCCCTCAGGGTCAGGGGGTAACTATGGCTACACCTTC.

CDR3 in DNA: TGTGCCAGCAGTTACTCGGAGGACAGCAAAGAGACCCAGTACTTC. It yields the protein CASSYSEDSKETQYF. J is TRBJ2-5 and V is TRBV6-5; weak D call: TRBD1 (6 bases). Trimming left V 0 bases short and J 3 bases short, with 11 bases between. CDR1 and CDR2 from the germline V gene are MNHEY and SVGAGI. The CDR3 sequence is 15 residues long.

CDR3 DNA: TGCGCCAGCAGCCAAGGGGCAGGGAGGCAGGGCAATCAGCCCCAGCATTTT. It translates to CASSQGAGRQGNQPQHF. This chain joins TRBV4-1 and TRBJ1-5, with D tentatively TRBD1 (5 bases). V shed 1 base and J shed 2 bases, with 15 bases lying between them. The germline CDR1 and CDR2 sequences are MGHRA and YSYEKL. The CDR3 has 17 residues.

The chain combines TRBV2 with TRBJ1-5; TRBD1 matches 9 bases. Germline V lookup: CDR1 SNHLY, CDR2 FYNNEI. J was trimmed by 5 bases and V by 1 base; bases with no gene match: 3. The CDR3 is 15 residues long. CDR3 coding DNA: TGTGCCAGCAGTGAAGACAGGGGGCGAGATCAGCCCCAGCATTTT. Amino acid sequence: CASSEDRGRDQPQHF.

The gene calls are TRBV15 and TRBJ2-7, with D tentatively TRBD1 (5 bases). Germline V gene data show CDR1 as LNHNV and CDR2 as YYDKDF (reference sequence). The CDR3 sequence is 16 residues long. With 0 bases removed from V and 3 bases from J, the gap between germline ends came to 15 bases. The chain's CDR3 is CATSRDHTGSNYEQYF. As DNA, the CDR3 is TGTGCCACCAGCAGAGATCACACAGGTTCCAACTACGAGCAGTACTTC.

In its sample, this clone was seen a few times. The rearrangement joins TRBV6-5 to TRBJ1-2, with D possibly being TRBD1 (5 bases). The CDR3 extends over 15 amino acids. Per germline, CDR1 MNHEY and CDR2 SVGAGI. V lost 5 bases and J lost 12, with 25 bases in between. The chain's CDR3 is CASSPTGTPSMANTF. The CDR3 bases are TGTGCCAGCAGTCCCACAGGAACCCCTTCTATGGCTAACACCTTC.

The genes are TRBV7-9 and TRBJ1-4; 8 nucleotides agree with TRBD1. Germline trimming cut 3 bases from V and 8 bases from J; bases unmatched to any gene: 8. The CDR3 consists of 15 residues. Germline V gene sequence: CDR1 SEHNR, CDR2 FQNEAQ (reference sequence). The CDR3 here is CASSFRQGNLEKLFF. CDR3 DNA: TGTGCCAGCAGCTTCCGACAGGGGAACCTCGAAAAACTGTTTTTT.

The chain combines TRBV6-5 with TRBJ2-2; D uncertain. The CDR3 contains 15 residues. The ends were cut back, 6 bases at V and 1 base at J, with 12 bases in the middle. Per germline, CDR1 MNHEY and CDR2 SVGAGI. The chain's CDR3 is CASRFDTLNTGELFF. The CDR3 bases are TGTGCCAGCAGATTTGACACATTGAACACCGGGGAGCTGTTTTTT.

The V and J genes are TRBV6-5 and TRBJ2-7; D uncertain. The germline gives CDR1 MNHEY, CDR2 SVGAGI. Between the trimmed V and J ends, which lost 2 bases and 5 bases, there was a span of 4 bases. This CDR3 region has 11 residues. This chain's CDR3 is CASSYGHEQYF. CDR3 bases: TGTGCCAGCAGTTACGGGCACGAGCAGTACTTC.

The rearrangement uses TRBV9 and TRBJ2-2; D may be TRBD1 (6 bases). The CDR3 spans 18 residues. Trimming took 0 bases from V and 1 from J, leaving 16 bases between them. Germline CDR1 and CDR2: SGDLS and YYNGEE. Written as DNA, the CDR3 is TGTGCCAGCAGCGTAGAGGCGTGGGGGCTAGGGAACACCGGGGAGCTGTTTTTT. Its protein product is CASSVEAWGLGNTGELFF.

About this clone itself: The junction departs from germline at one end; a sequencing error may be responsible. The chain employs TRBV7-9 and TRBJ2-7; 7 bases are shared with TRBD1. The CDR3 totals 16 residues. The germline V gene has CDR1 SEHNR and CDR2 FQNEAQ (reference sequence). CDR3 coding DNA: TGTTCCAGCAGCTTTGCTAGATCTGACAGGGTCCACGAGCAGTACTTC. Protein sequence: CSSSFARSDRVHEQYF.

As concerns this clone: The sample contains more than one DNA sequence encoding this CDR3. The J gene is TRBJ2-7, the V gene TRBV6-5; TRBD1 is a possible D gene (5 bases). This CDR3 spans 13 amino acids. V gave up 2 bases and J gave up 3 bases, with 8 bases separating them. Germline V gene lookup returns CDR1 MNHEY and CDR2 SVGAGI. The CDR3 is CASSYGAIYEQYF. CDR3 bases: TGTGCCAGCAGTTACGGGGCCATCTACGAGCAGTACTTC.

V and J are TRBV6-1 and TRBJ1-5; D remains ambiguous. Per germline, CDR1 MNHNS and CDR2 SASEGT. The CDR3 runs 14 residues. The V end was cut by 3 bases, the J end by 3 bases, with 9 bases between. The CDR3 region is CASSERRDNQPQHF. The CDR3 nucleotides are TGTGCCAGCAGTGAGAGGCGGGACAATCAGCCCCAGCATTTT.

The genes are TRBV6-5 and TRBJ1-2; D call uncertain. V lost 2 bases and J lost 4, with 8 bases in between. The CDR3 length is 13 residues. Germline-derived CDR1 and CDR2 are MNHEY and SVGAGI. In DNA form, the CDR3 reads TGTGCCAGCAGTTACATGAGAGCCTATGGCTACACCTTC. Protein: CASSYMRAYGYTF.

This sequence joins TRBV6-1 and TRBJ1-1, with a weak D call TRBD1 (5 bases). Germline V CDR1 and CDR2: MNHNS, SASEGT. The CDR3 extends over 12 amino acids. V was trimmed by 6 bases and J by 5 bases, leaving 10 bases between them. The DNA of the CDR3 is TGTGCCAGCAGGGGGCTTGGGACTGAAGCTTTCTTT. It codes for CASRGLGTEAFF.

The rearrangement uses TRBV4-3 and TRBJ2-2, with TRBD1 identical over 9 bases. The junction had 15 bases not matched to a gene; V was cut back by 4 bases and J by 6 bases. CDR3 length equals 18 residues. Looked up from germline, CDR1 is LGHNA and CDR2 is YSLEER. The CDR3 loop reads CASSRFPGTGLQPGELFF. DNA for the CDR3: TGCGCCAGCAGCCGATTCCCCGGGACAGGGCTTCAGCCCGGGGAGCTGTTTTTT.

The rearrangement joins TRBV28 to TRBJ2-3; TRBD2 matches at 12 bases. The CDR3 runs 15 residues. Germline CDR1 MDHEN, CDR2 SYDVKM. Trimming removed 6 bases from V and 4 bases from J; junction bases left unmatched: 5. This chain's CDR3 is CASSILAGGADTQYF. The CDR3 bases are TGTGCCAGCAGCATACTAGCGGGGGGTGCAGATACGCAGTATTTT.

There are a few counts of this clone. The rearrangement joins TRBV6-5 to TRBJ2-1; tentative D call: TRBD2 (7 bases). Germline V gives CDR1 MNHEY, CDR2 SVGAGI. The CDR3 extends over 15 amino acids. The ends were cut back, 0 bases at V and 5 bases at J, with 11 bases in the middle. The CDR3 bases are TGTGCCAGCAGTTACTCCGCGGGGGCTAACAATGAGCAGTTCTTC. The encoded protein is CASSYSAGANNEQFF.